This record looks at one TCR beta chain sequence and its context. The sample is drawn from a study of siplizumab effects on memory and regulatory T cells. Method: immunoSEQ multiplex PCR; TCRdb's copy keeps in-frame clones and lacks some. The sample has approximately 1,000 clones; more than 60% are singletons. Germline lookup yields CDR1 MGHRA and CDR2 YSYEKL. Unmatched junction bases numbered 16, after V lost 7 bases and J lost 8 bases. The CDR3 length is 17 residues. The sample consisted of TEMRA CD8+ T cells sorted from blood. Subset here: unstimulated CD8+ CD45RA+ effector memory T cells. This chain joins TRBV4-1 and TRBJ2-1; 11 bases match TRBD1. The TCR sequence derives from a human donor in good health. The CDR3 is CASTDPRTGGAAYEQFF. The DNA of the CDR3 is TGCGCCAGCACAGACCCGAGGACAGGGGGCGCAGCTTATGAGCAGTTCTTC.